Listed below are T cell receptor beta chains from one sample, sequenced in a study of blood T cell repertoires in COVID-19. The assay was immunoSEQ multiplex PCR, and TCRdb's table has in-frame clones only and misses some. There are roughly 87,000 clones in the sample; roughly 88% occur only once, and around a quarter lies in the top ten. Sequences were obtained from peripheral blood. Receptor source: a human donor in a cohort sampled during active COVID-19. The CDR3 runs from the conserved cysteine through the conserved F or W. The order of the fields is D gene, V gene, J gene, clone size, CDR3 protein, CDR3 DNA. The D gene is left open where the match is weak. Rows may omit the clone size; those that give it use once, few, many or a size class.

D: -
V: TRBV24-1
J: TRBJ1-2
size: -
CDR3: CATSIGTNTKADGYTF
DNA: TGTGCCACCAGTATTGGGACTAACACCAAGGCGGACGGCTACACCTTC

D: -
V: TRBV5-4
J: TRBJ1-2
size: -
CDR3: CASSEGENYGYTF
DNA: TGTGCCAGCAGCGAGGGTGAAAACTATGGCTACACCTTC

D: TRBD1
V: TRBV5-4
J: TRBJ2-1
size: once
CDR3: CAGGQGPNNEQFF
DNA: TGTGCCGGGGGACAGGGGCCCAACAATGAGCAGTTCTTC

D: TRBD2
V: TRBV28
J: TRBJ2-7
size: once
CDR3: CASRGLADSYEQYF
DNA: TGTGCCAGCAGGGGACTAGCGGACTCCTACGAGCAGTACTTC

D: -
V: TRBV19
J: TRBJ2-2
size: -
CDR3: CATPGPTGTGELFF
DNA: TGTGCCACCCCCGGACCAACAGGCACCGGGGAGCTGTTTTTT

D: -
V: TRBV5-1
J: TRBJ1-3
size: -
CDR3: CASRGTANSGNTIYF
DNA: TGCGCCAGCAGAGGTACAGCCAACTCTGGAAACACCATATATTTT

D: TRBD2
V: TRBV7-6
J: TRBJ2-5
size: -
CDR3: CASSTTSGGLGETQYF
DNA: TGTGCCAGCAGTACGACTAGCGGGGGGCTGGGGGAGACCCAGTACTTC

D: TRBD2
V: TRBV5-8
J: TRBJ2-5
size: -
CDR3: CASSLEGASGGFQETQYF
DNA: TGTGCCAGCAGCTTGGAAGGGGCTAGCGGGGGATTCCAAGAGACCCAGTACTTC

D: TRBD2
V: TRBV10-3
J: TRBJ2-7
size: -
CDR3: CAISDRTPGTNSYEQYF
DNA: TGTGCCATCAGTGACCGTACTCCCGGGACTAATTCGTATGAGCAGTACTTC

D: -
V: TRBV9
J: TRBJ2-1
size: -
CDR3: CASSVGTVNPEQFF
DNA: TGTGCCAGCAGCGTAGGGACAGTCAACCCCGAGCAGTTCTTC

D: -
V: TRBV19
J: TRBJ1-4
size: -
CDR3: CASSPVRAQKLFF
DNA: TGTGCCAGTAGCCCGGTTAGAGCACAAAAACTGTTTTTT

D: -
V: TRBV10-1
J: TRBJ1-6
size: -
CDR3: CASSEDRINSPLHF
DNA: TGCGCCAGCAGTGAGGACAGGATTAATTCACCCCTCCACTTT

D: TRBD2
V: TRBV5-1
J: TRBJ2-1
size: -
CDR3: CASSFGTSGYNEQFF
DNA: TGCGCCAGCAGCTTCGGGACTAGCGGATACAATGAGCAGTTCTTC

D: TRBD2
V: TRBV7-9
J: TRBJ2-3
size: -
CDR3: CASSSRLAAYLTDTQYF
DNA: TGTGCCAGCAGCTCTAGACTAGCGGCATATCTCACAGATACGCAGTATTTT

D: -
V: TRBV5-1
J: TRBJ1-3
size: -
CDR3: CASSPGAGALGNTIYF
DNA: TGCGCCAGCAGCCCGGGGGCGGGGGCCCTTGGAAACACCATATATTTT

D: -
V: TRBV3-1/TRBV3-2
J: TRBJ2-2
size: -
CDR3: CASSQEGHLTGELFF
DNA: TGTGCCAGCAGCCAAGAGGGACATCTCACCGGGGAGCTGTTTTTT

D: -
V: TRBV6-1
J: TRBJ2-5
size: -
CDR3: CASSEGKLLSQETQYF
DNA: TGTGCCAGCAGTGAAGGAAAACTCCTCTCTCAAGAGACCCAGTACTTC

D: -
V: TRBV6-5
J: TRBJ2-7
size: -
CDR3: CASSPPPGHSYF
DNA: TGTGCCAGCAGTCCCCCCCCGGGACACTCGTACTTC

D: TRBD1
V: TRBV7-9
J: TRBJ1-6
size: once
CDR3: CASSRDSYNSPLHF
DNA: TGTGCCAGCAGCAGGGACAGCTATAATTCACCCCTCCACTTT

D: TRBD2
V: TRBV28
J: TRBJ2-3
size: many
CDR3: CASSYPSGHTDTQYF
DNA: TGTGCCAGCAGTTATCCTAGCGGACACACAGATACGCAGTATTTT

D: TRBD1
V: TRBV7-6
J: TRBJ2-1
size: -
CDR3: CASSFRDRRSSYNEQFF
DNA: TGTGCCAGCAGCTTCCGGGACAGGAGGAGCTCCTACAATGAGCAGTTCTTC

D: -
V: TRBV19
J: TRBJ2-7
size: -
CDR3: CASSMSHRSGEQYF
DNA: TGTGCCAGTAGTATGTCCCACAGATCAGGCGAGCAGTACTTC

D: -
V: TRBV7-9
J: TRBJ1-2
size: -
CDR3: CASSLVSGYTF
DNA: TGTGCCAGCAGCTTAGTTTCAGGCTACACCTTC

D: -
V: TRBV9
J: TRBJ2-1
size: -
CDR3: CASSVGLVNEQFF
DNA: TGTGCCAGCAGCGTAGGACTCGTAAATGAGCAGTTCTTC

D: -
V: TRBV5-6
J: TRBJ1-3
size: -
CDR3: CASSLDAGQAGNTIYF
DNA: TGTGCCAGCAGCTTGGACGCGGGGCAGGCTGGAAACACCATATATTTT

D: -
V: TRBV10-3
J: TRBJ2-3
size: -
CDR3: CATDGKGGTDTQYF
DNA: TGTGCCACCGACGGGAAAGGGGGTACAGATACGCAGTATTTT